Listed below are T cell receptor beta chains from one sample, sequenced in a study of T-cell reconstitution after alpha-beta-depleted transplantation in children. In TCRdb, the PCR reads were re-called with MiXCR into one record per CDR3 protein. This table holds 150,000 to 200,000 distinct CDR3 sequences, approximately 7% found once. The sample consisted of PBMCs from the stem cell graft donor, taken from the stem cell graft. The source is a human donor who donated a stem cell graft to a child with Wiskott-Aldrich syndrome. The CDR3 runs from the conserved cysteine through the conserved F or W. A D gene is named only where the DNA matches it firmly. Some rows have no size entry. The others give once, few or many, or a class for an expanded clone.

d_call: TRBD1; clone_size: many; j_call: TRBJ1-1; v_call: TRBV4-1; cdr3_aa: CASSHWDSEAFF; cdr3_nt: TGCGCCAGCAGCCACTGGGACAGTGAAGCTTTCTTT
d_call: TRBD2; clone_size: many; j_call: TRBJ2-1; v_call: TRBV20-1; cdr3_aa: CSARVATSGREDEQFF; cdr3_nt: TGCAGTGCTAGAGTTGCGACTAGCGGGAGGGAGGATGAGCAGTTCTTC
d_call: -; clone_size: many; j_call: TRBJ1-1; v_call: TRBV29-1; cdr3_aa: CSSLARMNTEAFF; cdr3_nt: TGCAGCTCCCTAGCGCGTATGAACACTGAAGCTTTCTTT
d_call: -; clone_size: few; j_call: TRBJ2-6; v_call: TRBV5-1; cdr3_aa: CASSLGDLLNVLTF; cdr3_nt: TGCGCCAGCAGCCTGGGGGACCTACTTAACGTCCTGACTTTC
d_call: TRBD1; clone_size: many; j_call: TRBJ1-1; v_call: TRBV11-2; cdr3_aa: CASSLGWGQGRDTEAFF; cdr3_nt: TGTGCCAGCAGCTTAGGATGGGGACAGGGGCGGGACACTGAAGCTTTCTTT
d_call: TRBD1; clone_size: many; j_call: TRBJ1-5; v_call: TRBV6-5; cdr3_aa: CASSYLGTGVNQPQHF; cdr3_nt: TGTGCCAGCAGTTACTTAGGGACAGGGGTTAATCAGCCCCAGCATTTT
d_call: -; clone_size: many; j_call: TRBJ2-7; v_call: TRBV7-2; cdr3_aa: CASSRYGSQGYEQYF; cdr3_nt: TGTGCCAGCAGCCGGTATGGGTCACAGGGTTACGAGCAGTACTTC
d_call: -; clone_size: -; j_call: TRBJ1-2; v_call: TRBV5-5; cdr3_aa: CASSLTAGPYGYTF; cdr3_nt: TGTGCCAGCAGCTTGACCGCAGGGCCCTATGGCTACACCTTC
d_call: TRBD2; clone_size: many; j_call: TRBJ2-7; v_call: TRBV5-1; cdr3_aa: CASGELGTSSTEQYF; cdr3_nt: TGCGCCAGCGGTGAGCTCGGGACTAGCTCCACCGAGCAGTACTTC
d_call: -; clone_size: many; j_call: TRBJ1-1; v_call: TRBV7-6; cdr3_aa: CASSSTPAGSTEAFF; cdr3_nt: TGTGCCAGCAGCTCCACCCCGGCAGGGAGCACTGAAGCTTTCTTT
d_call: -; clone_size: few; j_call: TRBJ2-7; v_call: TRBV4-1; cdr3_aa: CASSQQGTPYEQYF; cdr3_nt: TGCGCCAGCAGCCAACAGGGGACCCCCTACGAGCAGTACTTC
d_call: TRBD2; clone_size: many; j_call: TRBJ2-2; v_call: TRBV12-3/TRBV12-4; cdr3_aa: CATRPWTSLTGELFF; cdr3_nt: TGTGCCACCAGGCCCTGGACTAGTCTCACCGGGGAGCTGTTTTTT
d_call: -; clone_size: -; j_call: TRBJ2-3; v_call: TRBV5-1; cdr3_aa: CASSFNTGALEDTQYF; cdr3_nt: TGCGCCAGCAGCTTCAACACGGGGGCACTGGAAGATACGCAGTATTTT
d_call: TRBD1; clone_size: many; j_call: TRBJ1-5; v_call: TRBV20-1; cdr3_aa: CSARRTGNNNQPQHF; cdr3_nt: TGCAGTGCTAGAAGGACAGGAAATAACAATCAGCCCCAGCATTTT
d_call: -; clone_size: many; j_call: TRBJ2-7; v_call: TRBV4-3; cdr3_aa: CASSQDTSDKPYEQYF; cdr3_nt: TGCGCCAGCAGCCAAGATACATCGGACAAGCCCTACGAGCAGTACTTC
d_call: -; clone_size: few; j_call: TRBJ2-7; v_call: TRBV19; cdr3_aa: CASSSQLEQYF; cdr3_nt: TGTGCCAGTAGCTCGCAGCTCGAGCAGTACTTC
d_call: TRBD2; clone_size: many; j_call: TRBJ2-1; v_call: TRBV30; cdr3_aa: CAWALAAGSYNEQFF; cdr3_nt: TGTGCCTGGGCCCTCGCAGCGGGATCCTACAATGAGCAGTTCTTC
d_call: -; clone_size: many; j_call: TRBJ1-2; v_call: TRBV20-1; cdr3_aa: CSAVPRPLNYGYTF; cdr3_nt: TGCAGTGCTGTACCTCGGCCTCTTAACTATGGCTACACCTTC
d_call: TRBD2; clone_size: -; j_call: TRBJ2-1; v_call: TRBV5-4; cdr3_aa: CASSPRGAGSSYNEQFF; cdr3_nt: TGTGCCAGCAGCCCCCGGGGAGCGGGAAGCTCCTACAATGAGCAGTTCTTC
d_call: TRBD1; clone_size: many; j_call: TRBJ2-1; v_call: TRBV12-3/TRBV12-4; cdr3_aa: CASSGQGGIDEQFF; cdr3_nt: TGTGCCAGCAGCGGACAGGGCGGAATCGATGAGCAGTTCTTC
d_call: -; clone_size: many; j_call: TRBJ1-1; v_call: TRBV9; cdr3_aa: CASSVNPGMGTEAFF; cdr3_nt: TGTGCCAGCAGCGTAAACCCAGGGATGGGCACTGAAGCTTTCTTT
d_call: -; clone_size: many; j_call: TRBJ1-2; v_call: TRBV7-9; cdr3_aa: CASSLVLYTF; cdr3_nt: TGTGCCAGCAGCTTAGTCCTCTACACCTTC
d_call: -; clone_size: many; j_call: TRBJ2-2; v_call: TRBV10-3; cdr3_aa: CAISGQGYPPNTGELFF; cdr3_nt: TGTGCCATCAGTGGACAAGGTTACCCCCCGAACACCGGGGAGCTGTTTTTT
d_call: TRBD1; clone_size: many; j_call: TRBJ1-1; v_call: TRBV5-1; cdr3_aa: CASSFRWTGNTEAFF; cdr3_nt: TGCGCCAGCAGTTTCCGGTGGACAGGGAACACTGAAGCTTTCTTT
d_call: -; clone_size: many; j_call: TRBJ1-5; v_call: TRBV27; cdr3_aa: CASSLNGGDNQPQHF; cdr3_nt: TGTGCCAGCAGTTTAAACGGGGGTGACAATCAGCCCCAGCATTTT
d_call: TRBD1; clone_size: many; j_call: TRBJ2-7; v_call: TRBV5-1; cdr3_aa: CASSPDRYEQYF; cdr3_nt: TGCGCCAGCAGCCCGGACAGGTACGAGCAGTACTTC